This T cell receptor beta chain appears in the sequencing data of a study of blood T cell repertoires in COVID-19. Looking at the study overall: Sample material is recorded as cDNA or gDNA derived from T cells, B-cell-depleted T cells, or PBMCs.

This clone was seen more than once but under ten times. Clones were read by immunoSEQ multiplex PCR, and TCRdb kept only the in-frame ones, dropping some. The sample yields 90,000 to 120,000 clones, 60% to 85% seen once. CDR1 is SGHKS, CDR2 YYEKEE, per germline (reference sequence). The ends were cut back, 1 base at V and 8 bases at J, with 13 bases in the middle. The CDR3 covers 14 residues. The J gene is TRBJ2-1, the V gene TRBV5-5; tentatively, D is TRBD2 (7 bases). This TCR was sampled from a man between 65 and 80 years old with acute or convalescent COVID-19. Sequenced input: peripheral blood. The CDR3 DNA follows: TGTGCCAGCAGCTTGTGGGGCGGGGGCGATGAGCAGTTCTTC. Translated, it gives CASSLWGGGDEQFF.